This is a list of T cell receptor beta chains from one sample in a study of control samples from healthy donors and cancer patients. The protocol was immunoSEQ multiplex PCR, while the TCRdb copy is restricted to in-frame clones and leaves out a portion. Altogether around 140,000 clones are present, around nine tenths being singletons, with the ten largest covering 4.5% to 7%. Sequencing input: blood. The source is a man aged 18-30 years in good health. The CDR3 runs from the conserved cysteine through the conserved F or W. The order of the fields is D gene, V gene, clone size, J gene, CDR3 DNA, CDR3 protein. D genes are given only for firm matches. Rows may omit the clone size; those that give it use once, few, many or a size class.

d_gene: NA
v_gene: TRBV7-9
abundance: NA
j_gene: TRBJ2-3
CDR3nt: TGTGCCAGCAGCTTTAACAGGGGCACAGATACGCAGTATTTT
CDR3aa: CASSFNRGTDTQYF

d_gene: NA
v_gene: TRBV5-1
abundance: NA
j_gene: TRBJ2-1
CDR3nt: TGCGCCAGCAGCTTCCTACCTCGGGACGGGTACAATGAGCAGTTCTTC
CDR3aa: CASSFLPRDGYNEQFF

d_gene: NA
v_gene: TRBV21-1
abundance: once
j_gene: TRBJ2-7
CDR3nt: TGTGCCAGCAGCAAAAGTAGTAGGGCAGGGAACTCCTACGAGCAGTACTTC
CDR3aa: CASSKSSRAGNSYEQYF

d_gene: NA
v_gene: TRBV7-9
abundance: NA
j_gene: TRBJ2-7
CDR3nt: TGTGCCAGCATCAACGGGGGGACAGGCGAGCAGTACTTC
CDR3aa: CASINGGTGEQYF

d_gene: NA
v_gene: TRBV20-1
abundance: once
j_gene: TRBJ1-3
CDR3nt: TGCAGTGCTAGTGTGGGGTTCGGTAGAAACACCATATATTTT
CDR3aa: CSASVGFGRNTIYF

d_gene: NA
v_gene: TRBV4-1
abundance: NA
j_gene: TRBJ1-3
CDR3nt: TGCGCCAGCAGCCAAGATCTTGCGGGGTTCTCTGGAAACACCATATATTTT
CDR3aa: CASSQDLAGFSGNTIYF

d_gene: NA
v_gene: TRBV7-2
abundance: NA
j_gene: TRBJ1-3
CDR3nt: TGTGCCAGCAGCTTAACGGCCACGGGAGCCTCTGGAAACACCATATATTTT
CDR3aa: CASSLTATGASGNTIYF

d_gene: NA
v_gene: TRBV4-1
abundance: NA
j_gene: TRBJ1-5
CDR3nt: TGCGCCAGCAGCCAATTTTTGGGGTCGGGTCAGCCCCAGCATTTT
CDR3aa: CASSQFLGSGQPQHF

d_gene: NA
v_gene: TRBV6-5
abundance: NA
j_gene: TRBJ1-1
CDR3nt: TGTGCCAGCAGGGAGACCCAGAACACTGAAGCTTTCTTT
CDR3aa: CASRETQNTEAFF

d_gene: NA
v_gene: TRBV11-3
abundance: NA
j_gene: TRBJ1-5
CDR3nt: TGTGCCAGCAGCTTAGGACAGATTTCGGCCCAGCATTTT
CDR3aa: CASSLGQISAQHF

d_gene: NA
v_gene: TRBV6-5
abundance: once
j_gene: TRBJ1-2
CDR3nt: TGTGCCAGCAGACAGGGCTATGGCTACACCTTC
CDR3aa: CASRQGYGYTF

d_gene: NA
v_gene: TRBV27
abundance: few
j_gene: TRBJ1-5
CDR3nt: TGTGCCAGCAGCCCGGGGGTGGCTAGCAATCAGCCCCAGCATTTT
CDR3aa: CASSPGVASNQPQHF

d_gene: TRBD2
v_gene: TRBV5-4
abundance: NA
j_gene: TRBJ2-7
CDR3nt: TGTGCCAGCAGCCCAGCGGGGGGGCAGGACGAGCAGTACTTC
CDR3aa: CASSPAGGQDEQYF

d_gene: TRBD1
v_gene: TRBV7-9
abundance: NA
j_gene: TRBJ1-5
CDR3nt: TGTGCCAGCAGCGCCGGGACAGACTCGTATCAGCCCCAGCATTTT
CDR3aa: CASSAGTDSYQPQHF

d_gene: TRBD2
v_gene: TRBV9
abundance: NA
j_gene: TRBJ2-3
CDR3nt: TGTGCCAGCAGCGTAGATGTTAGCGGGGGGCAGGACACAGATACGCAGTATTTT
CDR3aa: CASSVDVSGGQDTDTQYF

d_gene: NA
v_gene: TRBV18
abundance: NA
j_gene: TRBJ1-4
CDR3nt: TGTGCCAGCTCACCATACCAGCACAGTGCAACTAATGAAAAACTGTTTTTT
CDR3aa: CASSPYQHSATNEKLFF

d_gene: TRBD1
v_gene: TRBV7-6
abundance: NA
j_gene: TRBJ2-5
CDR3nt: TGTGCCAGCAGCTTTACGACAGGGTCCCAAGAGACCCAGTACTTC
CDR3aa: CASSFTTGSQETQYF

d_gene: TRBD1
v_gene: TRBV19
abundance: once
j_gene: TRBJ2-7
CDR3nt: TGTGCCAGTAGTATAGCCGCGGGACAGGGCATCTCCTACGAGCAGTACTTC
CDR3aa: CASSIAAGQGISYEQYF

d_gene: NA
v_gene: TRBV9
abundance: NA
j_gene: TRBJ1-6
CDR3nt: TGTGCCAGCAGCGTAGAGTTTGGTAATTCACCCCTCCACTTT
CDR3aa: CASSVEFGNSPLHF

d_gene: TRBD1
v_gene: TRBV14
abundance: NA
j_gene: TRBJ1-1
CDR3nt: TGTGCCAGCAGCCAAGATTCCAGGGACAGGGTAAGGTCTGAAGCTTTCTTT
CDR3aa: CASSQDSRDRVRSEAFF

d_gene: NA
v_gene: TRBV6-2/TRBV6-3
abundance: NA
j_gene: TRBJ1-2
CDR3nt: TGTGCCAGCAGTTATAATTCAGGGCCTTATGGCTACACCTTC
CDR3aa: CASSYNSGPYGYTF

d_gene: NA
v_gene: TRBV19
abundance: NA
j_gene: TRBJ1-6
CDR3nt: TGTGCCAGTAGTATGGGACATAATTCACCCCTCCACTTT
CDR3aa: CASSMGHNSPLHF

d_gene: NA
v_gene: TRBV30
abundance: NA
j_gene: TRBJ2-1
CDR3nt: TGTGCCTACCTCGAGTCGGGAAAGGGTTACAATGAGCAGTTCTTC
CDR3aa: CAYLESGKGYNEQFF

d_gene: NA
v_gene: TRBV6-5
abundance: NA
j_gene: TRBJ1-3
CDR3nt: TGTGCCAGCAGACAGCAGGGTACTGGGGGAAACACCATATATTTT
CDR3aa: CASRQQGTGGNTIYF

d_gene: NA
v_gene: TRBV18
abundance: NA
j_gene: TRBJ2-7
CDR3nt: TGTGCCAGCTCACCAGGGCCAAGCTCCTACGAGCAGTACTTC
CDR3aa: CASSPGPSSYEQYF

d_gene: TRBD2
v_gene: TRBV5-5
abundance: NA
j_gene: TRBJ2-3
CDR3nt: TGTGCCAGCAGTAGGGAACTAGCGGGGGGTCGAGATACGCAGTATTTT
CDR3aa: CASSRELAGGRDTQYF

d_gene: NA
v_gene: TRBV27
abundance: NA
j_gene: TRBJ1-2
CDR3nt: TGTGCCAGCAGTTTAACCCCTAGTGGAGGGGCCTATGGCTACACCTTC
CDR3aa: CASSLTPSGGAYGYTF

d_gene: NA
v_gene: TRBV5-5
abundance: NA
j_gene: TRBJ2-7
CDR3nt: TGTGCCAGCAGCGACGGGGGGCTCGGGCCCTACGAGCAGTACTTC
CDR3aa: CASSDGGLGPYEQYF

d_gene: TRBD1
v_gene: TRBV5-1
abundance: NA
j_gene: TRBJ2-3
CDR3nt: TGCGCCAGCAGCTCTCTCGAGACAGGGGACCCGGACTCCACAGATACGCAGTATTTT
CDR3aa: CASSSLETGDPDSTDTQYF

d_gene: NA
v_gene: TRBV27
abundance: NA
j_gene: TRBJ1-6
CDR3nt: TGTGCCAGCAGTATCCAACAAAATTCACCCCTCCACTTT
CDR3aa: CASSIQQNSPLHF

d_gene: TRBD2
v_gene: TRBV19
abundance: NA
j_gene: TRBJ2-3
CDR3nt: TGTGCCAGTAGTTTCGGGCCTAGCGGGGGGGCCTTTTATTCAGATACGCAGTATTTT
CDR3aa: CASSFGPSGGAFYSDTQYF

d_gene: NA
v_gene: TRBV7-9
abundance: NA
j_gene: TRBJ2-3
CDR3nt: TGTGCCAGCAGCGTACCTTGGGATACGCAGTATTTT
CDR3aa: CASSVPWDTQYF

d_gene: NA
v_gene: TRBV2
abundance: NA
j_gene: TRBJ1-5
CDR3nt: TGTGCCAGCAGGAGTGAGGGAGTGCAGCCCCAGCATTTT
CDR3aa: CASRSEGVQPQHF

d_gene: TRBD2
v_gene: TRBV9
abundance: few
j_gene: TRBJ2-2
CDR3nt: TGTGCCAGCAGCCCGACCCCTATAGCGGGGGACCTCAACACCGGGGAGCTGTTTTTT
CDR3aa: CASSPTPIAGDLNTGELFF

d_gene: TRBD1
v_gene: TRBV6-5
abundance: NA
j_gene: TRBJ2-2
CDR3nt: TGTGCCAGCAGTCCGGACAGGCCGAACACCGGGGAGCTGTTTTTT
CDR3aa: CASSPDRPNTGELFF

d_gene: TRBD2
v_gene: TRBV5-6
abundance: NA
j_gene: TRBJ2-7
CDR3nt: TGTGCCAGCAGCCCCGACTACCCCTCGCGGGGGACCTCCTCGTGCCCCTTC
CDR3aa: CASSPDYPSRGTSSCPF

d_gene: TRBD1
v_gene: TRBV6-1
abundance: NA
j_gene: TRBJ1-6
CDR3nt: TGTGCCAGCAGTGAAGCCCTGGGAGGGGGCGGCAATTCACCCCTCCACTTT
CDR3aa: CASSEALGGGGNSPLHF

d_gene: TRBD2
v_gene: TRBV15
abundance: NA
j_gene: TRBJ2-1
CDR3nt: TGTGCCACCAGCGGGGGACTAGCGGGAGTACCTTACAATGAGCAGTTCTTC
CDR3aa: CATSGGLAGVPYNEQFF

d_gene: NA
v_gene: TRBV9
abundance: NA
j_gene: TRBJ2-1
CDR3nt: TGTGCCAGCAGCAGGGGGTCTAGCGGATCTAATGAGCAGTTCTTC
CDR3aa: CASSRGSSGSNEQFF

d_gene: TRBD2
v_gene: TRBV5-4
abundance: NA
j_gene: TRBJ2-7
CDR3nt: TGTGCCAGCAGCTTGGGACGGGGGGGAGCCTACGAGCAGTACTTC
CDR3aa: CASSLGRGGAYEQYF

d_gene: NA
v_gene: TRBV25-1
abundance: NA
j_gene: TRBJ1-2
CDR3nt: TGTGCCAGCAGTGAATCCTCCGCAGGGATCTATGGCTACACCTTC
CDR3aa: CASSESSAGIYGYTF

d_gene: NA
v_gene: TRBV7-9
abundance: NA
j_gene: TRBJ1-3
CDR3nt: TGTGCCAGCAGCGACACGACAGCCCAAGTGATCGGAAACACCATATATTTT
CDR3aa: CASSDTTAQVIGNTIYF

d_gene: TRBD1
v_gene: TRBV5-4
abundance: NA
j_gene: TRBJ2-7
CDR3nt: TGTGCCAGCAGCGTGCCGGGACAGGCCTACGAGCAGTACTTC
CDR3aa: CASSVPGQAYEQYF

d_gene: TRBD2
v_gene: TRBV5-6
abundance: NA
j_gene: TRBJ2-2
CDR3nt: TGTGCCAGCAGCTTGAGCGGGGGGGCCGGGGAGCTGTTTTTT
CDR3aa: CASSLSGGAGELFF

d_gene: TRBD1
v_gene: TRBV11-3
abundance: NA
j_gene: TRBJ2-5
CDR3nt: TGTGCCAGCAGCTGGGGACAGGGCTCAGAGACCCAGTACTTC
CDR3aa: CASSWGQGSETQYF

d_gene: NA
v_gene: TRBV6-6
abundance: NA
j_gene: TRBJ1-1
CDR3nt: TGTGCCAGCAGTTCAGGAGCTGAAGCTTTCTTT
CDR3aa: CASSSGAEAFF

d_gene: NA
v_gene: TRBV2
abundance: NA
j_gene: TRBJ1-4
CDR3nt: TGTGCCAGCAGTTTTAGGCAGGGTGGTGAAAAACTGTTTTTT
CDR3aa: CASSFRQGGEKLFF

d_gene: NA
v_gene: TRBV19
abundance: NA
j_gene: TRBJ2-3
CDR3nt: TGTGCCAGTAAGGCCGGGGTTAGCACAGATACGCAGTATTTT
CDR3aa: CASKAGVSTDTQYF

d_gene: NA
v_gene: TRBV5-1
abundance: NA
j_gene: TRBJ2-3
CDR3nt: TGCGCCAGCAGCGCCCGGGAAGGGGGGCTCGCAGATACGCAGTATTTT
CDR3aa: CASSAREGGLADTQYF

d_gene: NA
v_gene: TRBV4-1
abundance: NA
j_gene: TRBJ1-1
CDR3nt: TGCGCCAGCAGCCAAGAAACCGTGGGCACTGAAGCTTTCTTT
CDR3aa: CASSQETVGTEAFF

d_gene: TRBD1
v_gene: TRBV11-3
abundance: NA
j_gene: TRBJ2-7
CDR3nt: TGTGCCAGCAGTCCCTCGGACAGGTCATACGAGCAGTACTTC
CDR3aa: CASSPSDRSYEQYF

d_gene: TRBD2
v_gene: TRBV11-3
abundance: NA
j_gene: TRBJ2-7
CDR3nt: TGTGCCAGCAGCTTAGTGCGACTAGCGGGGGGGCTCAACGAGCAGTACTTC
CDR3aa: CASSLVRLAGGLNEQYF

d_gene: NA
v_gene: TRBV7-9
abundance: NA
j_gene: TRBJ1-1
CDR3nt: TGTGCCAGCAGCCACCAGGACAGACCCAACACTGAAGCTTTCTTT
CDR3aa: CASSHQDRPNTEAFF

d_gene: NA
v_gene: TRBV23-1
abundance: NA
j_gene: TRBJ1-5
CDR3nt: TGCGCCAGCAGTCAATCCCTTCAGCCCCAGCATTTT
CDR3aa: CASSQSLQPQHF

d_gene: TRBD2
v_gene: TRBV9
abundance: once
j_gene: TRBJ2-7
CDR3nt: TGTGCCAGCAGCGCCGCACTAGCGGGGGGTGAGTTGTACTTC
CDR3aa: CASSAALAGGELYF

d_gene: NA
v_gene: TRBV27
abundance: few
j_gene: TRBJ2-2
CDR3nt: TGTGCCAGCAGGAGTAGGGGCCCGCAGGGATGGGGTGGGGACACCGGGGAGCTGTTTTTT
CDR3aa: CASRSRGPQGWGGDTGELFF

d_gene: NA
v_gene: TRBV10-3
abundance: NA
j_gene: TRBJ2-3
CDR3nt: TGTGCCATCAGTGAGCCTGGACAAACCACAGATACGCAGTATTTT
CDR3aa: CAISEPGQTTDTQYF